One sample yielded the 17 T cell receptor beta chains listed below, sequenced in a study of blood T cell repertoires in COVID-19. Method: immunoSEQ multiplex PCR; TCRdb's copy keeps in-frame clones and lacks some. This sample has under 200,000 clones, with less than 85% found just once. The sequencing sample was made of PBMCs or T cells enriched from blood (not recorded which). These receptors were obtained from a woman aged 60-75 years with acute COVID-19.

This clone was observed once. J is TRBJ2-5 and V is TRBV7-9, with D possibly being TRBD2 (5 bases). CDR3 length: 14 amino acids. V lost 5 bases, J lost 5 bases, and 15 bases lay in between. Germline V lookup: CDR1 SEHNR, CDR2 FQNEAQ (reference sequence). The CDR3 here is CASSPNQGGETQYF. In DNA, the CDR3 is TGTGCCAGCAGCCCCAATCAAGGCGGGGAGACCCAGTACTTC.

This chain joins TRBV7-2 and TRBJ2-2; D possibly corresponds to TRBD1 (5 bases). V shed 5 bases and J shed 9 bases, with 13 bases lying between them. Germline V gives CDR1 SGHTA, CDR2 FQGNSA. The CDR3 extends over 13 amino acids. The chain's CDR3 is CASSIDSNRELFF. CDR3 in DNA: TGTGCCAGCAGCATTGACAGTAACCGGGAGCTGTTTTTT.

The genes are TRBV7-9 and TRBJ1-1, with D uncertain. The CDR3 covers 12 residues. CDR1 and CDR2 (germline): SEHNR, FQNEAQ (reference sequence). With 3 bases removed from V and 4 bases from J, the gap between germline ends came to 6 bases. The CDR3 sequence is CASSLWATEAFF. Here the CDR3 DNA reads TGTGCCAGCAGCTTGTGGGCCACTGAAGCTTTCTTT.

The V and J genes are TRBV4-3 and TRBJ2-6; TRBD2 matches 11 bases. The V segment lost 3 bases and the J segment 1 base; nucleotides outside the gene matches: 14. The CDR3 has 21 residues. Germline values: CDR1 LGHNA, CDR2 YSLEER. CDR3: CASSHHFPLTSGVSGANVLTF. In nucleotides, the CDR3 is TGCGCCAGCAGCCACCACTTTCCCCTGACTAGCGGGGTGTCTGGGGCCAACGTCCTGACTTTC.

V is TRBV5-1 and J is TRBJ2-3, with D perhaps matching TRBD2 (6 bases). V was shortened by 4 bases and J by 6 bases, with 15 bases between the two germline ends. CDR3 length: 14 amino acids. Germline CDR1 reads SGHRS; CDR2 reads YFSETQ. This CDR3 is CASSPGTQSDTQYF. In DNA, the CDR3 is TGCGCCAGCAGCCCCGGGACTCAAAGCGATACGCAGTATTTT.

This chain connects TRBV27 to TRBJ1-1, with 9 nucleotides matching TRBD1. CDR1 is MNHEY, CDR2 SMNVEV, per germline (reference sequence). V trimming: 5 bases; J trimming: 0 bases; junction bases outside the gene matches: 13. The CDR3 contains 18 residues. CDR3 residues: CASSQKGQGLSMNTEAFF. In DNA form, the CDR3 reads TGTGCCAGCAGTCAAAAGGGACAGGGATTATCGATGAACACTGAAGCTTTCTTT.

The gene calls are TRBV5-1 and TRBJ2-3, with 7 bases identical to TRBD2. The CDR3 runs to 14 residues. With V trimmed by 4 bases and J by 4 bases, 6 bases remained unmatched. Germline V gene sequence: CDR1 SGHRS, CDR2 YFSETQ. This chain's CDR3 is CASSISTSADTQYF. Written as DNA, the CDR3 is TGCGCCAGCAGCATATCCACTAGCGCAGATACGCAGTATTTT.

The chain carries TRBV19 and TRBJ2-2; D is perhaps TRBD1 (6 bases). Trimming took 7 bases from V and 1 from J, leaving 10 bases between them. The CDR3 contains 14 residues. Germline CDR1 and CDR2: LNHDA and SQIVND (reference sequence). For the CDR3, the DNA is TGTGCCAGTAATCCACAGGGGAACACCGGGGAGCTGTTTTTT. Protein: CASNPQGNTGELFF.

The CDR3: CASTDRGSDQETQYF. CDR3 bases: TGTGCCAGTACCGATCGCGGGTCAGATCAAGAGACCCAGTACTTC. The chain carries TRBV19 and TRBJ2-5, with D maybe TRBD2 (5 bases). The germline V gene encodes CDR1 LNHDA and CDR2 SQIVND (reference sequence). V lost 7 bases and J 2 bases, leaving 17 bases between the germline ends. The CDR3 totals 15 residues.

On this clone: At one end, the junction sequence differs from germline, possibly due to a read error. This rearrangement joins TRBV4-2 to TRBJ2-6, with D perhaps matching TRBD1 (5 bases). The CDR3 sequence is 13 residues long. Germline assignment: CDR1 LGHNA and CDR2 YNFKEQ. The CDR3 loop is CASSQEEDTSISF. In DNA form, the CDR3 reads TGTGCCAGCAGCCAGGAAGAGGACACTTCAATTTCTTTC.

The chain employs TRBV3-1 (or the pseudogene TRBV3-2) and TRBJ1-1; D gene uncertain. The V gene's germline CDR1 is LGHDT and CDR2 YNNKEL (reference sequence). V was shortened by 0 bases and J by 1 base, with 9 bases between the two germline ends. The CDR3 spans 15 residues. Here the CDR3 reads CASSQEFNRNTEAFF. CDR3 nucleotide sequence: TGTGCCAGCAGCCAAGAGTTTAACAGGAACACTGAAGCTTTCTTT.

V gene TRBV5-5 combines with J gene TRBJ2-5; 11 nucleotides align to TRBD2. Per germline, CDR1 SGHKS and CDR2 YYEKEE (reference sequence). The CDR3 runs 14 residues. The junction had 1 base not matched to a gene; V was cut back by 4 bases and J by 2 bases. This chain's CDR3 is CASSRLAGQETQYF. The CDR3 region has the DNA TGTGCCAGCAGCCGACTAGCGGGACAAGAGACCCAGTACTTC.

CDR3: CATSDSGRGSPLHF. DNA for the CDR3: TGTGCCACCAGTGACTCCGGACGGGGTTCACCCCTCCACTTT. The chain links TRBV24-1 to TRBJ1-6; D is unclear. This CDR3 spans 14 amino acids. Germline V gene sequence: CDR1 KGHDR, CDR2 SFDVKD. The V gene lost 4 bases and the J gene lost 9 bases, with 12 bases spanning the gap.

J is TRBJ1-3 and V is TRBV7-6; tentative D call: TRBD1 (5 bases). Germline V CDR1 and CDR2: SGHVS, FNYEAQ. Trimming took 11 bases from V and 0 from J, leaving 17 bases between them. The CDR3 totals 15 residues. The CDR3 loop is CAGFLGQNSGNTIYF. CDR3 coding DNA: TGTGCCGGGTTTTTGGGGCAGAACTCTGGAAACACCATATATTTT.

The J gene is TRBJ1-1, the V gene TRBV30, with a weak D call TRBD1 (5 bases). The CDR3 has 12 amino acids. Trimming shortened V by 1 base and J by 6 bases, and 9 bases separated the two germline ends. From germline, CDR1 is GTSNPN and CDR2 SVGIG (reference sequence). CDR3 bases: TGTGCCTGGAGTGGCGGGGGGGCTGAAGCTTTCTTT. This codes for CAWSGGGAEAFF.

The chain recombines TRBV5-5 with TRBJ2-7; 9 nucleotides line up with TRBD2. This CDR3 is built from 16 residues. Germline CDR1 and CDR2: SGHKS and YYEKEE (reference sequence). Trimming removed 0 bases from V and 5 bases from J; junction bases left unmatched: 9. CDR3 amino acids: CASSLERLAGRNEQYV. The CDR3 DNA is TGTGCCAGCAGCTTGGAGCGTCTAGCGGGGCGAAACGAGCAGTACGTC.

CDR3 region: CASSAQGARNEQFF. Written as DNA, the CDR3 is TGTGCCAGCAGTGCCCAGGGGGCGCGGAATGAGCAGTTCTTC. The chain uses TRBV2 and TRBJ2-1; the match to TRBD1 covers 8 bases. The CDR3 has 14 amino acids. Trimming took 4 bases from V and 7 from J; bases not matched to a gene: 6. From germline, CDR1 is SNHLY and CDR2 FYNNEI.